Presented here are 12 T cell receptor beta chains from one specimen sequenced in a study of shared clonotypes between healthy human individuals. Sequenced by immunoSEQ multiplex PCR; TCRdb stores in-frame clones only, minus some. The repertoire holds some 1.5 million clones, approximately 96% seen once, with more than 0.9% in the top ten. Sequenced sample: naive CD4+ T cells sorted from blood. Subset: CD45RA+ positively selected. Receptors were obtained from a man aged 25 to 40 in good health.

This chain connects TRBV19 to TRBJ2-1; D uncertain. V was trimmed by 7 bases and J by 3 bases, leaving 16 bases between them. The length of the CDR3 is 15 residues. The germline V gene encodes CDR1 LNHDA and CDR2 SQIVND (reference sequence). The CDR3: CASTLSGSFYNEQFF. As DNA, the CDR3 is TGTGCCAGTACCCTTTCAGGCAGTTTCTACAATGAGCAGTTCTTC. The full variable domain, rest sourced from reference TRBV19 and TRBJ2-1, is DGGITQSPKYLFRKEGQNVTLSCEQNLNHDAMYWYRQDPGQGLRLIYYSQIVNDFQKGDIAEGYSVSREKKESFPLTVTSAQKNPTAFYLCASTLSGSFYNEQFFGPGTRLTVL.

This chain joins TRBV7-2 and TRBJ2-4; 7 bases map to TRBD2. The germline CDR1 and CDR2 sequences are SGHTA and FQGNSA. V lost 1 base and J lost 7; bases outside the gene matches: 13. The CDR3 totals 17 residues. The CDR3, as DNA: TGTGCCAGCAGCTTAGGGCCCCCGGCGGGAGTGGGGAACATTCAGTACTTC. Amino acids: CASSLGPPAGVGNIQYF.

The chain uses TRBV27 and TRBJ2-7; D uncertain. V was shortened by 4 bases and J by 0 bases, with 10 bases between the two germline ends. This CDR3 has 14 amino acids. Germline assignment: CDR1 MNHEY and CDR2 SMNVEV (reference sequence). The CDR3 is CASSSRRSSYEQYF. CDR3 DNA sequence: TGTGCCAGCAGTTCCCGCAGGAGCTCCTACGAGCAGTACTTC.

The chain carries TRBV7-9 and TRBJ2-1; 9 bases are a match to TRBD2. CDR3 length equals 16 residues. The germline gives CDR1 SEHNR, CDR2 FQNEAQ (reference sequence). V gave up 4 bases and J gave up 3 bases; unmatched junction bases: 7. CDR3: CASSSQAGGIYNEQFF. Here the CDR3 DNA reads TGTGCCAGCAGCTCGCAAGCGGGAGGAATCTACAATGAGCAGTTCTTC.

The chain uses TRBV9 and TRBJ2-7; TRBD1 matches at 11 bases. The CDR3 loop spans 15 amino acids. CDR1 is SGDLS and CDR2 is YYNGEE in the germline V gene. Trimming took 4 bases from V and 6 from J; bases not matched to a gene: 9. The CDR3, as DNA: TGTGCCAGCAGCATCGGACAGGGGGCATCCGGCGAGCAGTACTTC. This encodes CASSIGQGASGEQYF.

Here the CDR3 reads CASSWRGGSGANVLTF. The CDR3 DNA is TGTGCCAGCAGTTGGAGGGGTGGCTCTGGGGCCAACGTCCTGACTTTC. The V call is TRBV28, the J call TRBJ2-6, with D maybe TRBD2 (6 bases). Germline loops: CDR1 MDHEN, CDR2 SYDVKM. Trimming took 4 bases from V and 0 from J, leaving 10 bases between them. The CDR3 runs to 16 residues.

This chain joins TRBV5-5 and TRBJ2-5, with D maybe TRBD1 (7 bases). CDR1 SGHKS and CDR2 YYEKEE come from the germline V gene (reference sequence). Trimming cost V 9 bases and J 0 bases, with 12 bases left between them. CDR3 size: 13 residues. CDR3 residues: CATAGGYQETQYF. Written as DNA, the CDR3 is TGTGCCACCGCAGGGGGGTACCAAGAGACCCAGTACTTC.

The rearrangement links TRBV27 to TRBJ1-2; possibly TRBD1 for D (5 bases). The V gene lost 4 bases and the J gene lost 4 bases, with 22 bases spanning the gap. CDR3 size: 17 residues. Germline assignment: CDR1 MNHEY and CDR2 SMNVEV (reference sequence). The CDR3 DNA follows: TGTGCCAGCAGTTCCCTAGGCAGGAAGGGAGGGGTCTATGGCTACACCTTC. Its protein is CASSSLGRKGGVYGYTF.

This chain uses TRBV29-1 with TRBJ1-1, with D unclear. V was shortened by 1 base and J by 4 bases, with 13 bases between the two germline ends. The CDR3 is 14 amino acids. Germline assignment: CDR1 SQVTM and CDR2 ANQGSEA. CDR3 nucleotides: TGCAGCGTTGAAGGTCCCGGAGTAGGCACTGAAGCTTTCTTT. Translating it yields CSVEGPGVGTEAFF.

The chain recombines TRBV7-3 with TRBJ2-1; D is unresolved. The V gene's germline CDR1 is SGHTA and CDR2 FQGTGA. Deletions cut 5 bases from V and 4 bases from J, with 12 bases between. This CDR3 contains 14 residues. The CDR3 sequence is CASSPSGSYNEQFF. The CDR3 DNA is TGTGCCAGCAGCCCCTCGGGCAGTTACAATGAGCAGTTCTTC.

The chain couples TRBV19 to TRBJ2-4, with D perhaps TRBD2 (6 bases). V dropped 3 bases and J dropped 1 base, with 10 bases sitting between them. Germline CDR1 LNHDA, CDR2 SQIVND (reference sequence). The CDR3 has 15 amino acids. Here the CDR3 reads CASSIGGFAKNIQYF. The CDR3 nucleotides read TGTGCCAGTAGTATCGGAGGGTTTGCCAAAAACATTCAGTACTTC.

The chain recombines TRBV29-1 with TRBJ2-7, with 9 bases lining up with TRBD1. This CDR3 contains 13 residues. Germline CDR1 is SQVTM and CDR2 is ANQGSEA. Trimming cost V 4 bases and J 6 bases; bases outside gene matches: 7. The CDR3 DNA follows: TGCAGCGTTGGAGGACAGGGGTCCCTCGAGCAGTACTTC. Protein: CSVGGQGSLEQYF.